One and the same sample provided the 2 T cell receptor beta chains below, sequenced in a study of blood T cell repertoires in COVID-19. The repertoire was sequenced with immunoSEQ multiplex PCR; TCRdb's copy has only in-frame clones and lacks some. This table holds some 320,000 clones, 85% found once. The sequenced sample consisted of PBMCs or T cells enriched from blood (not recorded which). These receptors came from a woman in her twenties or thirties who had been exposed to COVID-19.

The gene calls are TRBV5-1 and TRBJ2-1, with 7 nucleotides matching TRBD1. Germline CDR1 reads SGHRS; CDR2 reads YFSETQ. The CDR3 is 16 residues long. Germline trimming cut 1 base from V and 5 bases from J; bases unmatched to any gene: 9. The chain's CDR3 is CASSLYRGQADNEQFF. The CDR3 nucleotides read TGCGCCAGCAGCTTGTATAGGGGGCAAGCGGACAATGAGCAGTTCTTC.

The chain recombines TRBV28 with TRBJ1-2, with 7 positions matching TRBD1. The J segment lost 7 bases and the V segment lost 7 bases, leaving 6 bases of the junction unmatched. The CDR3 covers 12 residues. Germline assignment: CDR1 MDHEN and CDR2 SYDVKM. CDR3 protein: CASTDREGGYTF. The CDR3, as DNA: TGTGCCAGCACCGACAGGGAAGGTGGCTACACCTTC.